These T cell receptor beta chains were read from a single sample in a study of circulating and synovial CD4+ cells in juvenile arthritis. Here immunoSEQ multiplex PCR was the method, and the copy in TCRdb shows in-frame clones only, minus some. Among tens of thousands of clones listed, less than 97% were seen once. Material for sequencing was CD4+ T cells from blood. These receptor sequences come from a human donor with juvenile idiopathic arthritis. The CDR3 runs from the conserved cysteine through the conserved F or W. D genes are given only for firm matches. Clone size is given for some rows only: seen once, a few or many times, or a class if the clone is expanded.

>once|TRBV5-5|TRBJ1-6|NA
TGTGCCAGCAGCTTAGATTTGACTGCGAGCTCCTATAATTCACCCCTCCACTTT
CASSLDLTASSYNSPLHF
>NA|TRBV6-5|TRBJ2-3|TRBD2
TGTGCCAGCAGGTGGACTAGGTTCACAGATACGCAGTATTTT
CASRWTRFTDTQYF
>NA|TRBV4-3|TRBJ2-7|NA
TGCGCCAGCAGCAGGGAGGGGGGGCGGGAGCAGTACTTC
CASSREGGREQYF
>NA|TRBV28|TRBJ1-6|NA
TGTGCCAGCGGCGGGTGGAGGATCACCTATAATTCACCCCTCCACTTT
CASGGWRITYNSPLHF
>NA|TRBV9|TRBJ2-7|NA
TGTGCCAGCAGCGAGGGGGGGTTCCCGGCCGAGCAGTACTTC
CASSEGGFPAEQYF
>NA|TRBV30|TRBJ1-5|NA
TGTGCCTGGAGTGTACAAGGGAGGGGTCGCAATCAGCCCCAGCATTTT
CAWSVQGRGRNQPQHF
>NA|TRBV30|TRBJ1-3|NA
TGTGCCTGGAGTTACCTGGGGGGAAGCTCTGGAAACACCATATATTTT
CAWSYLGGSSGNTIYF
>NA|TRBV2|TRBJ1-3|TRBD1
TGTGCCAGCACTTCGGACAGGGCCACTGGGAACACCATATATTTT
CASTSDRATGNTIYF
>NA|TRBV6-1|TRBJ2-7|NA
TGTGCCAGCAGTGAAGTCCCATCGGGGTGGGCCTCCTACGAGCAGTACTTC
CASSEVPSGWASYEQYF
>NA|TRBV19|TRBJ2-1|NA
TGTGCCAGTAGCTACGGTGGCAGCGGTCTCTACAATGAGCAGTTCTTC
CASSYGGSGLYNEQFF
>NA|TRBV2|TRBJ2-2|TRBD1
TGTGCCAGCTGTAAAAGGGGGCTCGCCGGGGAGCTGTTTTTT
CASCKRGLAGELFF
>NA|TRBV5-6|TRBJ2-3|NA
TGTGCCAGCAGCTTGACAGGTGGACGCACAGATACGCAGTATTTT
CASSLTGGRTDTQYF
>NA|TRBV7-2|TRBJ2-7|TRBD1
TGTGCCAGCAGCTTATCACGGGGACAGGGAACCGAGCAGTACTTC
CASSLSRGQGTEQYF
>NA|TRBV6-5|TRBJ2-1|NA
TGTGCCAGCAGCTCGCCCGGACTCTACAATGAGCAGTTCTTC
CASSSPGLYNEQFF
>NA|TRBV9|TRBJ2-3|TRBD2
TGTGCCAGCAGCGTAGGGGCTAGCGGGAGGCCTAGCACAGATACGCAGTATTTT
CASSVGASGRPSTDTQYF
>NA|TRBV7-5|TRBJ1-1|NA
TGTGCCAGAAGCTTAGCGGGCAGGGGGCTCACTGAAGCTTTCTTT
CARSLAGRGLTEAFF
>once|TRBV30|TRBJ2-3|NA
TGTGCCTGGAGTCGCGGGGGCGATACGCAGTATTTT
CAWSRGGDTQYF
>NA|TRBV28|TRBJ1-1|NA
TGTGCCAGCAGGCCCCCGGGGATAAACACTGAAGCTTTCTTT
CASRPPGINTEAFF
>few|TRBV28|TRBJ1-3|NA
TGTGCCAGCAGTTCTCAAGATACTCGGGGAAACACCATATATTTT
CASSSQDTRGNTIYF
>NA|TRBV29-1|TRBJ2-3|TRBD1
TGCAGCTTAAACAGGGGAAAGGACGGCACAGATACGCAGTATTTT
CSLNRGKDGTDTQYF
>NA|TRBV20-1|TRBJ1-2|NA
TGCAGTGCTAGAGTGCGTCTCGGCTACACCTTC
CSARVRLGYTF
>NA|TRBV6-1|TRBJ1-2|TRBD1
TGTGCCAGCATTCCAGGGGGAACAAACTATGGCTACACCTTC
CASIPGGTNYGYTF
>once|TRBV5-4|TRBJ2-3|TRBD1
TGTGCCAGCACGGACAGGGGGGGTTCTGCAGATACGCAGTATTTT
CASTDRGGSADTQYF
>NA|TRBV6-5|TRBJ2-5|TRBD1
TGTGCCAGCAGCCGGGACAGGCGGTCGGAGACCCAGTACTTC
CASSRDRRSETQYF
>once|TRBV6-5|TRBJ2-2|NA
TGTGCCAGCAGTTACTCGAGCGGTGTTGAGACCGGGGAGCTGTTTTTT
CASSYSSGVETGELFF
>NA|TRBV6-5|TRBJ2-1|NA
TGTGCCAGCAGTACCTCGACTGGGAGATTCAATGAGCAGTTCTTC
CASSTSTGRFNEQFF
>once|TRBV7-3|TRBJ2-3|NA
TGTGCCAGCAGCCCCTCCGGGAGTATGGGCGATACGCAGTATTTT
CASSPSGSMGDTQYF
>NA|TRBV5-4|TRBJ1-2|NA
TGTGCCAGCGCTGGAAACAGGGCCGATGTTCATGGCTACACCTTC
CASAGNRADVHGYTF
>NA|TRBV6-1|TRBJ2-7|NA
TGTGCCAGCAGCAAACAGGCTACAATCTCCTACGAGCAGTACTTC
CASSKQATISYEQYF
>NA|TRBV28|TRBJ2-3|NA
TGTGCCAGCAGTGACGGGTCGACAGATACGCAGTATTTT
CASSDGSTDTQYF
>NA|TRBV5-8|TRBJ2-3|TRBD2
TGTGCCAGCAGCTTGTGGGGACTAGCCGGCGGGGGAGATACGCAGTATTTT
CASSLWGLAGGGDTQYF
>NA|TRBV2|TRBJ2-3|TRBD2
TGTGCCAGCAGTGCGCTAGCGGGAGGAATAACCACAGATACGCAGTATTTT
CASSALAGGITTDTQYF
>NA|TRBV6-1|TRBJ1-5|NA
TGTGCCAGCAGTGTTACCGGGACACTAACGCAGCCCCAGCATTTT
CASSVTGTLTQPQHF
>NA|TRBV5-1|TRBJ1-2|TRBD1
TGCGCCAGCAGGAGGGACAGGGGGAAACTCTATGGCTACACCTTC
CASRRDRGKLYGYTF
>NA|TRBV7-8|TRBJ1-4|NA
TGTGCCAGCAGCTTAGGATGGGGGGGTGAAAAACTGTTTTTT
CASSLGWGGEKLFF
>NA|TRBV5-1|TRBJ2-7|TRBD1
TGCGCCAGCAGCTTGGACGGGACAGCCTACGAGCAGTACTTC
CASSLDGTAYEQYF
>few|TRBV6-1|TRBJ1-3|TRBD1
TGTGCCAGCAGTGAGACCCATGGGACAGGACACTCTGGAAACACCATATATTTT
CASSETHGTGHSGNTIYF
>NA|TRBV28|TRBJ2-7|TRBD1
TGTGCCAGCAGTTCCGCAGGGGGAACCTACGAGCAGTACTTC
CASSSAGGTYEQYF
>NA|TRBV27|TRBJ2-3|NA
TGTGCCAGCAGTTTAAGGGGCAGGGGAGGGACAGATACGCAGTATTTT
CASSLRGRGGTDTQYF
>NA|TRBV6-5|TRBJ2-7|NA
TGTGCCAGCAGCCTATCGGGAGAGCAGTACTTC
CASSLSGEQYF
>NA|TRBV5-1|TRBJ2-6|NA
TGCGCCAGCAGCTCGACAGCTGGGGCCAACGTCCTGACTTTC
CASSSTAGANVLTF
>once|TRBV19|TRBJ1-2|TRBD1
TGTGCCAGTGCGGAATCAGGGACAGGGGCTAACTATGGCTACACCTTC
CASAESGTGANYGYTF
>NA|TRBV5-4|TRBJ2-5|TRBD2
TGTGCCAGCAGCCCCCCTAGCGGGAGGGGGGAGACCCAGTACTTC
CASSPPSGRGETQYF
>NA|TRBV28|TRBJ1-1|TRBD1
TGTGCCAGCAGTTTAAGGGGGCTGGGGACTGAAGCTTTCTTT
CASSLRGLGTEAFF
>NA|TRBV5-4|TRBJ1-1|NA
TGTGCCAGCAGCTACGGGACACCCATCACTGAAGCTTTCTTT
CASSYGTPITEAFF
>few|TRBV5-1|TRBJ2-6|NA
TGCGCCAGCAGTGGACAGTCTGGGGCCAACGTCCTGACTTTC
CASSGQSGANVLTF
>NA|TRBV7-8|TRBJ2-4|NA
TGTGCCAGCAGCTTAGGGCTTACCAAAAACATTCAGTACTTC
CASSLGLTKNIQYF
>NA|TRBV7-9|TRBJ1-2|TRBD1
TGTGCCAGCAGCTCGGGACAGGGGGACTATGGCTACACCTTC
CASSSGQGDYGYTF
>once|TRBV29-1|TRBJ2-2|TRBD2
TGCAGCGTTGTGAAGGCGGGGGGGCCGGGCGGGGAGCTGTTTTTT
CSVVKAGGPGGELFF
>NA|TRBV5-4|TRBJ1-1|NA
TGTGCCAGCAGCTTTGTCGGGAGAACTGAAGCTTTCTTT
CASSFVGRTEAFF
>NA|TRBV7-8|TRBJ1-5|NA
TGTGCCAGCAGCTTAGCTTCAGGGTTTGTCCAGCCCCAGCATTTT
CASSLASGFVQPQHF